The 23 T cell receptor beta chains presented below share a single source sample, sequenced in a study of T cell responses to AZD1222 COVID-19 vaccine (dated by TCRdb to the early 2020s). The method was the immunoSEQ multiplex PCR assay. TCRdb took this table from immuneACCESS and kept in-frame rearrangements with V and J called. Such tables lack part of the clones; where checked against another copy, unresolved V genes explain under half of the gap, and the rest is unexplained. This sample comprises 200,000 or so clones, 94% of them detected only once. The top ten hold 7.5% to 10% of the sample. The time point label of this sample denotes: baseline before first vaccination. Sequences were derived from peripheral blood, sampled on day 0 of AZD1222 vaccination. The origin of the receptors is an adult in good health.

The CDR3 DNA is TGCGCCAGCAGCTTGGTACAGGGCTCTGGAAACACCATATATTTT. Translation: CASSLVQGSGNTIYF. This chain uses TRBV5-1 with TRBJ1-3, with a tentative D call TRBD1 (6 bases). CDR3 length equals 15 residues. V gave up 0 bases and J gave up 0 bases, with 7 bases separating them. Germline V gene sequence: CDR1 SGHRS, CDR2 YFSETQ.

V is TRBV10-2 and J is TRBJ2-1; 7 nucleotides agree with TRBD2. The ends lost 3 bases at V and 4 bases at J; junction bases unmatched: 12. The CDR3 has 17 residues. CDR1 WSHSY and CDR2 SAAADI come from the germline V gene. The CDR3 is CASSDPLASVRYNEQFF. In DNA form, the CDR3 reads TGCGCCAGCAGTGACCCACTAGCGAGCGTAAGGTACAATGAGCAGTTCTTC.

The V gene is TRBV5-8, the J gene TRBJ2-2; perhaps TRBD1 as D (6 bases). This CDR3 region has 14 residues. V gave up 1 base and J gave up 6 bases, with 10 bases separating them. Germline values: CDR1 SGHTS, CDR2 YDEGEE. The CDR3 nucleotides read TGTGCCAGCAGCTTGAACAGGGTGGCCGGGGAGCTGTTTTTT. This translates into CASSLNRVAGELFF.

This clone has a single count. The rearrangement joins TRBV28 to TRBJ1-2; D remains unclear. The CDR3 spans 18 residues. The V and J ends lost 4 bases and 0 bases respectively, with 21 bases between them. Germline V gene data show CDR1 as MDHEN and CDR2 as SYDVKM. The CDR3 here is CASSSNLGRPIANYGYTF. In DNA form, the CDR3 reads TGTGCCAGCAGTTCGAACTTGGGGAGGCCCATTGCTAACTATGGCTACACCTTC.

This clone was counted a single time. The chain couples TRBV11-1 to TRBJ1-2; maybe TRBD1 (5 bases). The CDR3 totals 13 residues. CDR1 SGHAT and CDR2 FQDESV come from the germline V gene (reference sequence). V was cut by 4 bases and J by 8 bases, with 14 bases left in between. CDR3 protein: CASSSYRRDGYTF. DNA for the CDR3: TGTGCCAGCAGCTCGTACCGGCGGGACGGCTACACCTTC. Full variable domain (remainder filled in from reference TRBV11-1 and TRBJ1-2): EAEVAQSPRYKITEKSQAVAFWCDPISGHATLYWYRQILGQGPELLVQFQDESVVDDSQLPKDRFSAERLKGVDSTLKIQPAELGDSAMYLCASSSYRRDGYTFGSGTRLTVV.

This chain links TRBV4-1 with TRBJ1-6; D remains unclear. V was clipped by 0 bases and J by 3 bases, with 15 bases between them. The germline V gene has CDR1 MGHRA and CDR2 YSYEKL. The CDR3 is made up of 18 amino acids. CDR3: CASSQDKVWADYNSPLHF. The DNA for the CDR3 is TGCGCCAGCAGCCAAGATAAAGTCTGGGCGGACTATAATTCACCCCTCCACTTT.

This clone was counted once. This chain links TRBV30 with TRBJ1-2; TRBD1 agrees at 7 bases. CDR3 length: 13 amino acids. In germline, CDR1 is GTSNPN, CDR2 SVGIG (reference sequence). Losses at the gene ends were 0 bases for V and 8 bases for J; bases not matched to a gene: 6. The CDR3 is CAWSVGRGQGYTF. Written as DNA, the CDR3 is TGTGCCTGGAGTGTAGGCCGGGGACAGGGCTACACCTTC.

The chain couples TRBV25-1 to TRBJ1-1, with TRBD1 identical over 7 bases. CDR3 length: 13 residues. Germline V lookup: CDR1 MGHDK, CDR2 SYGVNS. The J segment lost 5 bases and the V segment lost 6 bases, leaving 6 bases of the junction unmatched. The CDR3 spells CASRGQLSTEAFF. DNA of the CDR3: TGTGCCAGCAGGGGACAGTTGTCAACTGAAGCTTTCTTT.

The chain links TRBV25-1 to TRBJ1-2; D uncertain. The CDR3 contains 11 residues. Germline-derived CDR1 and CDR2 are MGHDK and SYGVNS. The V gene lost 10 bases and the J gene lost 8 bases, with 14 bases spanning the gap. This chain's CDR3 is CATTGPEGYTF. In nucleotides, the CDR3 is TGTGCCACAACGGGCCCCGAGGGCTACACCTTC.

The V and J genes are TRBV27 and TRBJ2-1, with D perhaps assigned TRBD1 or TRBD2 (5 bases each). CDR1 is MNHEY and CDR2 is SMNVEV in the germline V gene (reference sequence). Trimming removed 7 bases at V and 5 bases at J, with 12 bases between. This CDR3 comprises 13 residues. CDR3 sequence reads: CASTGGSHNEQFF. The CDR3 bases are TGTGCCAGCACTGGGGGATCGCACAATGAGCAGTTCTTC.

V usage is TRBV5-1 and J usage is TRBJ1-2; D not resolved. V lost 3 bases to trimming and J lost 2 bases, with 17 bases between them. The CDR3 length is 16 residues. The germline gives CDR1 SGHRS, CDR2 YFSETQ. CDR3 sequence: CASSSMGGGLNYGYTF. The CDR3 DNA reads as TGCGCCAGCAGCTCGATGGGTGGAGGTTTGAACTATGGCTACACCTTC.

This clone was picked up one time. The chain is built from TRBV4-1 and TRBJ2-7, with TRBD1 identical over 9 bases. This CDR3 has 15 amino acids. In germline, CDR1 is MGHRA, CDR2 YSYEKL. J lost 5 bases, V lost 4 bases, and 9 bases had no gene match. CDR3 sequence reads: CASSLSRDRDHEQYF. CDR3 DNA: TGCGCCAGCAGCCTAAGCCGGGACAGGGACCACGAGCAGTACTTC.

This chain connects TRBV5-4 to TRBJ1-1; D gene uncertain. The germline V gene has CDR1 SGHNT and CDR2 YYREEE (reference sequence). V was shortened by 2 bases and J by 1 base, with 9 bases between the two germline ends. This CDR3 is built from 14 residues. Here the CDR3 reads CASSLGNWNTEAFF. The CDR3 nucleotides are TGTGCCAGCAGCTTAGGGAATTGGAACACTGAAGCTTTCTTT.

The chain uses TRBV6-2 or TRBV6-3 and TRBJ1-4, with D hard to call. CDR1 MNHEY and CDR2 SVGEGT come from the germline V gene. Trimming removed 5 bases at V and 1 base at J, with 11 bases between. The CDR3 has 15 amino acids. CDR3 region: CASSHFGVTNEKLFF. CDR3 DNA sequence: TGTGCCAGCAGTCACTTCGGGGTAACTAATGAAAAACTGTTTTTT.

The chain uses TRBV4-1 and TRBJ1-2, with D unresolved. Per germline, CDR1 MGHRA and CDR2 YSYEKL. This CDR3 comprises 17 residues. Trimming pared 0 bases from V and 2 bases from J, leaving 16 bases between. The CDR3 is CASSQDWSRDRNYGYTF. In DNA form, the CDR3 reads TGCGCCAGCAGCCAAGATTGGTCGAGAGATCGCAACTATGGCTACACCTTC.

This CDR3 is CASSFRGTSYEQYF. CDR3 DNA: TGTGCCAGCAGCTTCCGGGGGACCTCCTACGAGCAGTACTTC. The V call is TRBV7-9, the J call TRBJ2-7; TRBD2 might be the D (6 bases). Trimming took 3 bases from V and 0 from J, leaving 9 bases between them. Germline-derived CDR1 and CDR2 are SEHNR and FQNEAQ (reference sequence). The CDR3 length is 14 residues.

The rearrangement links TRBV4-1 to TRBJ2-1; D is possibly TRBD1 or TRBD2 (5 bases each). Trimming cost V 1 base and J 8 bases, with 15 bases left between them. Germline CDR1 and CDR2: MGHRA and YSYEKL. The CDR3 is 15 residues long. This chain's CDR3 is CASSQGVGVRDEQFF. The CDR3 nucleotides are TGCGCCAGCAGCCAAGGGGTGGGAGTCAGGGATGAGCAGTTCTTC.

This chain links TRBV11-2 with TRBJ2-7, with a possible D match to TRBD1 (6 bases). CDR3 size: 12 residues. V was clipped by 4 bases and J by 5 bases, with 9 bases between them. CDR1 SGHAT and CDR2 FQNNGV come from the germline V gene. In DNA, the CDR3 is TGTGCCAGCAGCTCGGACAGAGACGAGCAGTACTTC. Its protein product is CASSSDRDEQYF.

The gene calls are TRBV7-3 and TRBJ2-7; TRBD1 aligns across 7 bases. CDR3 length equals 13 residues. CDR1 and CDR2 from the germline V gene are SGHTA and FQGTGA. The V and J ends lost 6 bases and 1 base, in that order; junction bases with no gene match: 3. The CDR3 sequence is CASSPGQSYEQYF. The CDR3 DNA sequence: TGTGCCAGCAGTCCGGGACAGTCCTACGAGCAGTACTTC.

The chain combines TRBV19 with TRBJ1-5; D might be TRBD1 (6 bases). Germline V CDR1 and CDR2: LNHDA, SQIVND (reference sequence). The CDR3 is 13 residues long. Trimming removed 3 bases at V and 5 bases at J, with 8 bases between. The CDR3 sequence: CASSMDRDQPQHF. CDR3 coding DNA: TGTGCCAGTAGTATGGACAGAGATCAGCCCCAGCATTTT. Full variable domain (missing parts from reference TRBV19 and TRBJ1-5): DGGITQSPKYLFRKEGQNVTLSCEQNLNHDAMYWYRQDPGQGLRLIYYSQIVNDFQKGDIAEGYSVSREKKESFPLTVTSAQKNPTAFYLCASSMDRDQPQHFGDGTRLSIL.

The rearrangement uses TRBV27 and TRBJ2-1; maybe TRBD2 (5 bases). Between the trimmed V and J ends, which lost 6 bases and 3 bases, there was a span of 18 bases. Germline V CDR1 and CDR2: MNHEY, SMNVEV (reference sequence). The CDR3 is made up of 16 amino acids. The CDR3 is CASSLDFGLNYNEQFF. CDR3 nucleotides: TGTGCCAGCAGCCTAGATTTTGGACTCAACTACAATGAGCAGTTCTTC.

The genes are TRBV9 and TRBJ2-2, with D possibly being TRBD1 (6 bases). V lost 3 bases, J lost 8 bases, and 20 bases lay in between. CDR1 SGDLS and CDR2 YYNGEE come from the germline V gene. This CDR3 spans 16 amino acids. The CDR3 loop is CASSGKAGAMTGELFF. In DNA, the CDR3 is TGTGCCAGCAGCGGGAAGGCAGGGGCAATGACAGGGGAGCTGTTTTTT.

V and J are TRBV2 and TRBJ2-5, with D tentatively TRBD1 (7 bases). Deletions cut 9 bases from V and 5 bases from J, with 16 bases between. The CDR3 is 13 amino acids. The germline V gene has CDR1 SNHLY and CDR2 FYNNEI. The CDR3, as DNA: TGTGCCAGGAGAACCAGGGGGAGGGAGACCCAGTACTTC. Translated, it gives CARRTRGRETQYF. Full variable domain (rest looked up from reference TRBV2 and TRBJ2-5): EPEVTQTPSHQVTQMGQEVILRCVPISNHLYFYWYRQILGQKVEFLVSFYNNEISEKSEIFDDQFSVERPDGSNFTLKIRSTKLEDSAMYFCARRTRGRETQYFGPGTRLLVL.